A selection of T cell receptor beta chains follows, all from one sample in a study of cytomegalovirus exposure and HLA in healthy donors. The table came from immunoSEQ multiplex PCR; TCRdb's copy has only in-frame clones and leaves some out. The data hold around 160,000 clones, with about two thirds observed a single time. Sequenced sample: PBMCs. The receptors originated from a woman in her late teens or twenties in good health and CMV-seronegative. Both conserved end residues are part of each CDR3. The order of the fields is D gene, CDR3 length, J gene, V gene, clone size, CDR3 DNA, CDR3 protein. D genes are given only for firm matches. Expanded clones are given a class, and other clones once, few, many or no size at all.

D gene: -; CDR3 length: 15; J gene: TRBJ1-2; V gene: TRBV5-4; clone size: -; CDR3 DNA: TGTGCCAGCAGCTTGAGCCAGGGCCTTGGATATGGCTACACCTTC; CDR3 protein: CASSLSQGLGYGYTF
D gene: TRBD1; CDR3 length: 15; J gene: TRBJ1-6; V gene: TRBV6-6; clone size: -; CDR3 DNA: TGTGCCAGCAGTTACTCCGGGACAGCAAATTCACCCCTCCACTTT; CDR3 protein: CASSYSGTANSPLHF
D gene: TRBD1; CDR3 length: 15; J gene: TRBJ1-6; V gene: TRBV18; clone size: once; CDR3 DNA: TGTGCCAGCTCTCCCGGGACAGGGGTTAATTCACCCCTCCACTTT; CDR3 protein: CASSPGTGVNSPLHF
D gene: TRBD1; CDR3 length: 14; J gene: TRBJ2-7; V gene: TRBV6-5; clone size: -; CDR3 DNA: TGTGCCAGCAGCCACGACAGGGAGTCCTACGAGCAGTACTTC; CDR3 protein: CASSHDRESYEQYF
D gene: TRBD1; CDR3 length: 17; J gene: TRBJ2-3; V gene: TRBV27; clone size: -; CDR3 DNA: TGTGCCAGCAGTTTAGGGATTCCGGGACAGGGTTCGGATACGCAGTATTTT; CDR3 protein: CASSLGIPGQGSDTQYF
D gene: -; CDR3 length: 16; J gene: TRBJ1-4; V gene: TRBV9; clone size: -; CDR3 DNA: TGTGCCAGCAGCGTAGGTAGGGGCGCTTCTAATGAAAAACTGTTTTTT; CDR3 protein: CASSVGRGASNEKLFF
D gene: -; CDR3 length: 16; J gene: TRBJ2-1; V gene: TRBV11-1; clone size: few; CDR3 DNA: TGTGCCAGCAGCTTAGGTACCGGGATTGACATCTATGAGCAGTTCTTC; CDR3 protein: CASSLGTGIDIYEQFF
D gene: -; CDR3 length: 14; J gene: TRBJ1-5; V gene: TRBV6-5; clone size: -; CDR3 DNA: TGTGCCAGCAGTTACTCGCGGGAGTTACCGCCCCAGCATTTT; CDR3 protein: CASSYSRELPPQHF
D gene: -; CDR3 length: 13; J gene: TRBJ1-2; V gene: TRBV19; clone size: -; CDR3 DNA: TGTGCCAGTAGCCAAAGGGACACCTATGGCTACACCTTC; CDR3 protein: CASSQRDTYGYTF
D gene: -; CDR3 length: 14; J gene: TRBJ2-1; V gene: TRBV5-1; clone size: -; CDR3 DNA: TGCGCCAGCAGCGCTTCCGGGAGCCCTTATGAGCAGTTCTTC; CDR3 protein: CASSASGSPYEQFF
D gene: -; CDR3 length: 19; J gene: TRBJ1-1; V gene: TRBV5-1; clone size: -; CDR3 DNA: TGCGCCAGCAGCCCCCGCCGGGCAGTCAAGGTTGCTCAGGGCACTGAAGCTTTCTTT; CDR3 protein: CASSPRRAVKVAQGTEAFF
D gene: -; CDR3 length: 13; J gene: TRBJ1-2; V gene: TRBV6-5; clone size: -; CDR3 DNA: TGTGCCAGCAGTTACTCGGCCACCTATGGCTACACCTTC; CDR3 protein: CASSYSATYGYTF
D gene: -; CDR3 length: 16; J gene: TRBJ2-3; V gene: TRBV7-2; clone size: few; CDR3 DNA: TGTGCCAGCAGCTTTCGGGGGAGCTCTAGCACAGATACGCAGTATTTT; CDR3 protein: CASSFRGSSSTDTQYF
D gene: TRBD1; CDR3 length: 15; J gene: TRBJ2-3; V gene: TRBV27; clone size: -; CDR3 DNA: TGTGCCAGCAGTCTCCGGACAGGAAACACAGATACGCAGTATTTT; CDR3 protein: CASSLRTGNTDTQYF